One sample yielded the 21 T cell receptor beta chains listed below, sequenced in a study of T cell responses to AZD1222 COVID-19 vaccine. Profiled with immunoSEQ multiplex PCR; TCRdb holds only in-frame clones, not every one. This table holds roughly 99,000 clones, more than 70% found once. The specimen comprised peripheral blood, sampled on day 0 of AZD1222 vaccination. The receptors derive from an adult in good health.

Only one count was recorded for this clone. This CDR3 reads CASSDLTGETQYF. CDR3 nucleotide sequence: TGTGCCAGCAGTGACTTAACGGGAGAGACCCAGTACTTC. The V call is TRBV2, the J call TRBJ2-5; D is uncertain. CDR1 SNHLY and CDR2 FYNNEI come from the germline V gene. The CDR3 extends over 13 amino acids. Trimming shortened V by 3 bases and J by 4 bases, and 9 bases separated the two germline ends.

The CDR3 DNA reads as TGCGCCAGCAGCTTATTTTCCGGGGCGGAAGGCTATGGCTACACCTTC. Translating gives CASSLFSGAEGYGYTF. The chain has TRBV5-1 and TRBJ1-2, with D possibly TRBD1 on 5 matching bases. Germline V gives CDR1 SGHRS, CDR2 YFSETQ. This CDR3 has 16 amino acids. Trimming shortened V by 2 bases and J by 4 bases, and 18 bases separated the two germline ends.

The chain carries TRBV10-3 and TRBJ1-2; the D is unclear. V was cut by 2 bases and J by 4 bases, with 14 bases left in between. Germline CDR1 and CDR2: ENHRY and SYGVKD. The CDR3 runs 15 residues. The DNA for the CDR3 is TGTGCCATCAGTGAGCTTGGGGAAGGTAGCTATGGCTACACCTTC. Amino acids: CAISELGEGSYGYTF.

The chain is built from TRBV6-5 and TRBJ1-2; 7 nucleotides match TRBD1. The CDR3 runs to 13 residues. V dropped 7 bases and J dropped 4; count of bases not matched to a gene: 6. Germline loops: CDR1 MNHEY, CDR2 SVGAGI. CDR3: CASKTGLPYGYTF. DNA of the CDR3: TGTGCCAGCAAGACAGGGCTCCCCTATGGCTACACCTTC.

This chain uses TRBV30 with TRBJ1-1; the D is unclear. Germline-derived CDR1 and CDR2 are GTSNPN and SVGIG (reference sequence). The CDR3 runs to 12 residues. This chain's CDR3 is CAAAPRNTEAFF. CDR3 nucleotide sequence: TGTGCGGCGGCTCCCCGGAACACTGAAGCTTTCTTT.

The CDR3 spells CAISASPGEGSTEAFF. DNA for the CDR3: TGTGCCATCAGTGCAAGCCCTGGGGAGGGGAGTACTGAAGCTTTCTTT. The V and J genes are TRBV10-3 and TRBJ1-1, with D possibly being TRBD1 (5 bases). Per the germline V gene, CDR1 is ENHRY and CDR2 is SYGVKD. The germline V and J ends were trimmed by 4 bases and 5 bases, with 20 bases remaining between them. This CDR3 is 16 amino acids long.

This clone was recorded only once. V usage is TRBV28 and J usage is TRBJ1-5, with a weak D call TRBD1 (6 bases). V was cut by 5 bases and J by 6 bases, with 20 bases left in between. Germline CDR1 is MDHEN and CDR2 is SYDVKM. The CDR3 loop spans 16 amino acids. The DNA for the CDR3 is TGTGCCAGCAGTGTAGTCCTAGGGGGGTCAGGTCAGCCCCAGCATTTT. Encoded protein: CASSVVLGGSGQPQHF.

This chain connects TRBV5-1 to TRBJ1-5; D unclear. Trimming took 4 bases from V and 6 from J, leaving 14 bases between them. The CDR3 length is 14 residues. Germline V gene sequence: CDR1 SGHRS, CDR2 YFSETQ. CDR3: CASSVGILGQPQHF. The CDR3 nucleotides read TGCGCCAGCAGCGTCGGGATATTGGGTCAGCCCCAGCATTTT.

The V and J genes are TRBV6-1 and TRBJ1-5, with D possibly being TRBD1 (5 bases). Looked up from germline, CDR1 is MNHNS and CDR2 is SASEGT. With 0 bases removed from V and 0 bases from J, the gap between germline ends came to 15 bases. The CDR3 has 18 residues. The CDR3: CASSEALQGGHSNQPQHF. The CDR3, as DNA: TGTGCCAGCAGTGAAGCGCTTCAGGGAGGGCATAGCAATCAGCCCCAGCATTTT.

The rearrangement links TRBV6-5 to TRBJ2-5; TRBD1 agrees at 9 bases. Germline CDR1 and CDR2: MNHEY and SVGAGI. Losses at the gene ends were 6 bases for V and 7 bases for J; bases not matched to a gene: 6. This CDR3 spans 13 amino acids. CDR3 DNA: TGTGCCAGCAGGGGGACAGGGAGGTGGACCCAGTACTTC. Residues: CASRGTGRWTQYF.

CDR3 sequence reads: CASSEKAGGPNEQFF. Here the CDR3 DNA reads TGTGCCAGCAGTGAGAAAGCGGGAGGGCCGAATGAGCAGTTCTTC. V gene TRBV2 combines with J gene TRBJ2-1; 10 nucleotides align to TRBD2. V shed 3 bases and J 7 bases; nucleotides not matched to a gene: 6. CDR3 length equals 15 residues. Germline lookup yields CDR1 SNHLY and CDR2 FYNNEI.

The rearrangement uses TRBV27 and TRBJ1-3; weak D call: TRBD1 (5 bases). Trimming shortened V by 8 bases and J by 0 bases, and 8 bases separated the two germline ends. CDR3 length: 13 residues. The germline gives CDR1 MNHEY, CDR2 SMNVEV (reference sequence). This CDR3 is CASRTSSGNTIYF. The CDR3 coding sequence is TGTGCCAGCCGGACAAGCTCTGGAAACACCATATATTTT.

The V call is TRBV13, the J call TRBJ1-4; D not resolved. The CDR3 extends over 13 amino acids. The V gene's germline CDR1 is PRHDT and CDR2 FYEKMQ (reference sequence). Trimming took off 5 bases at V and 8 bases at J, with 12 bases between the two ends. The CDR3 region has the DNA TGTGCCAGCAGCATCTGGGGAGGGGAAAAACTGTTTTTT. It translates to CASSIWGGEKLFF.

This sequence joins TRBV7-2 and TRBJ1-5; D gene unclear. In germline, CDR1 is SGHTA, CDR2 FQGNSA. CDR3 length: 14 amino acids. Trimming removed 3 bases at V and 5 bases at J, with 11 bases between. CDR3 region: CASSFYTEDQPQHF. CDR3 DNA sequence: TGTGCCAGCAGCTTTTACACCGAGGATCAGCCCCAGCATTTT.

J is TRBJ2-3 and V is TRBV5-1; D unclear. The V and J ends lost 0 bases and 4 bases respectively, with 3 bases between them. Germline V lookup: CDR1 SGHRS, CDR2 YFSETQ. This CDR3 contains 12 residues. The CDR3 is CASSLASDTQYF. In DNA, the CDR3 is TGCGCCAGCAGCTTGGCATCAGATACGCAGTATTTT. The variable domain in full, completed from reference TRBV5-1 and TRBJ2-3, reads KAGVTQTPRYLIKTRGQQVTLSCSPISGHRSVSWYQQTPGQGLQFLFEYFSETQRNKGNFPGRFSGRQFSNSRSEMNVSTLELGDSALYLCASSLASDTQYFGPGTRLTVL.

This rearrangement joins TRBV3-1 (or the pseudogene TRBV3-2) to TRBJ2-3; 11 bases fit TRBD2. The CDR3 spans 20 residues. Germline CDR1 and CDR2: LGHDT and YNNKEL (reference sequence). After removal of 0 bases from V and 0 bases from J, the junction contained 11 bases not matched to a gene. This CDR3 reads CASSQDQRLAGLRSTDTQYF. CDR3 coding DNA: TGTGCCAGCAGCCAAGACCAGAGACTAGCGGGACTCCGAAGCACAGATACGCAGTATTTT.

This sequence joins TRBV12-3 or TRBV12-4 and TRBJ2-3; a weak D match, TRBD1 (6 bases). The CDR3 runs 12 residues. V was cut by 3 bases and J by 6 bases, with 7 bases left in between. CDR3 loop: CASSFQGDTQYF. CDR3 DNA: TGTGCCAGCAGTTTTCAGGGGGATACGCAGTATTTT.

For the CDR3, the DNA is TGTGCCAGCTCACCACCTTCCCTCCTCGGTAGCAACACTGAAGCTTTCTTT. Translating it yields CASSPPSLLGSNTEAFF. The rearrangement links TRBV18 to TRBJ1-1; D remains ambiguous. The V end was cut by 0 bases, the J end by 2 bases, with 16 bases between. This CDR3 is built from 17 residues. CDR1 is KGHSH and CDR2 is LQKENI in the germline V gene.

This clone was picked up a small number of times. This chain uses TRBV5-1 with TRBJ2-7, with unresolved D. The CDR3 consists of 11 residues. V was cut by 1 base and J by 3 bases, with 2 bases left in between. Germline V gene lookup returns CDR1 SGHRS and CDR2 YFSETQ. The CDR3 DNA is TGCGCCAGCAGCTTGAACTACGAGCAGTACTTC. Its protein product is CASSLNYEQYF.

The chain uses TRBV6-2 or TRBV6-3 and TRBJ2-5, with 9 bases aligning to TRBD2. The CDR3 loop spans 16 amino acids. The V and J ends lost 7 bases and 4 bases, in that order; junction bases with no gene match: 13. CDR1 and CDR2 from the germline V gene are MNHEY and SVGEGT. The CDR3 DNA follows: TGTGCCAGCATCCCTTACCGGGCGGGAGGGGCAGAGACCCAGTACTTC. It translates to CASIPYRAGGAETQYF.

The V gene is TRBV5-6, the J gene TRBJ2-7; no clear D gene. CDR3 size: 12 residues. Deletions cut 1 base from V and 7 bases from J, with 9 bases between. Germline lookup yields CDR1 SGHDT and CDR2 YYEEEE. CDR3 amino acids: CASSLRSDEQYF. As DNA, the CDR3 is TGTGCCAGCAGCTTGCGTTCAGATGAGCAGTACTTC.